This TCR beta chain emerged from a study of early T cells in non-severe SARS-CoV-2 infection. On the study more broadly: Sequencing was performed on bulk RNA from unsorted whole blood, leaving chains unpaired. General study points: In VDJdb matching, anti-spike CD8 responses were favored while private and CD4 specificities went missing.

Germline CDR1 reads SGHTA; CDR2 reads FQGNSA. The CDR3 has 14 residues. V lost 3 bases, J lost 3 bases, and 12 bases lay in between. Individual cDNA molecules carried attached unique molecular identifiers. MiXCR, applied by TCRdb to the 5' RACE reads, yields one record per CDR3 protein. The sample has around 83,000 distinct CDR3 sequences, about 12% seen once. This clonotype was seen repeatedly, ten times or more. What it binds is not known. Source: whole blood, taken at baseline. The clonotype comes from an adult who was a healthcare worker with PCR-confirmed SARS-CoV-2 infection or an uninfected control (not recorded which). The chain carries TRBV7-2 and TRBJ2-7; tentatively, D is TRBD2 (5 bases). For the CDR3, the DNA is TGTGCCAGCAGCTTTTACAGCGGACTCTACGAGCAGTACTTC. This codes for CASSFYSGLYEQYF.